A selection of T cell receptor beta chains follows, all from one sample in a study of tumor and adjacent non-tumor tissue in lung cancer. From the multiplex PCR reads, TCRdb called clonotypes with MiXCR, one entry per CDR3 protein. The data show 90,000 to 100,000 distinct CDR3 sequences, 80% seen once. Sequencing input: distant non-tumor lung tissue. These receptors all come from a man between 60 and 70 years old with small cell lung cancer. Both conserved end residues are trimmed from each CDR3. Fields, in order: V gene, J gene, CDR3 length, CDR3 protein.

TRBV4-2	TRBJ2-1	12	ANSQESFGYELF
TRBV10-3	TRBJ2-3	9	AIGLLDKHY
TRBV11-2	TRBJ1-6	14	ASSLMGGGYKSPLH
TRBV11-1	TRBJ2-2	14	ANSLGQQRLAGELF
TRBV4-1	TRBJ2-2	13	AGSSRGAYTGKLF
TRBV20-1	TRBJ1-1	12	SAKKGQMNTKAF
TRBV6-4	TRBJ2-5	12	ASYCGGRRETQY
TRBV7-3	TRBJ2-2	13	ASNRLAHDTGELF
TRBV12-3/TRBV12-4	TRBJ2-2	13	ASSSQGAITRELF
TRBV29-1	TRBJ1-2	12	SVEEEEAVNVYT
TRBV29-1	TRBJ2-7	13	SVGDSGTPAYEQY
TRBV12-5	TRBJ2-1	14	ASGVAWGQEVYEQF
TRBV11-3	TRBJ2-7	13	ASSTNSGPSYEQY
TRBV7-9	TRBJ2-7	11	ASSWTGGYERY
TRBV5-5	TRBJ2-2	15	ASSLLRASSNTGELF
TRBV6-5	TRBJ2-3	13	TSSTQGRDTDTQY
TRBV12-3/TRBV12-4	TRBJ1-3	12	ASSLQGWGNTIY